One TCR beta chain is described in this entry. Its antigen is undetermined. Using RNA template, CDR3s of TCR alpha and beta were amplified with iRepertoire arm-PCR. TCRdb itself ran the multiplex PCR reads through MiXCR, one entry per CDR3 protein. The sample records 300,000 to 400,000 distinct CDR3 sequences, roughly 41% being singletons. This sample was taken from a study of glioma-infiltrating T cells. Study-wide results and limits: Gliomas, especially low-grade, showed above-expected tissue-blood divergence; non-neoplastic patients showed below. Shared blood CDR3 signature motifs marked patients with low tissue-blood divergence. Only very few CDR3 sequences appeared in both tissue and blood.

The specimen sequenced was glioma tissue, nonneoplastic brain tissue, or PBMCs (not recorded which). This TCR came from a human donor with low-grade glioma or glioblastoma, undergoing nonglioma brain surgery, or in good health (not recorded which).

CDR3 in DNA: TGTGCCAGCACCTCAGCGGGAGAGGAAGATACGCAGTATTTT. Its translation is CASTSAGEEDTQYF. The chain couples TRBV5-4 to TRBJ2-3, with TRBD2 matching 8 bases. CDR3 length: 14 residues. The V segment lost 6 bases and the J segment 5 bases; nucleotides outside the gene matches: 8. Germline values: CDR1 SGHNT, CDR2 YYREEE (reference sequence).